These 32 T cell receptor beta chains came from one sample sequenced in a study of blood T cell dynamics during melanoma immunotherapy. Some clones are missing from TCRdb's copy, which holds only in-frame ones; the method was immunoSEQ multiplex PCR. The profile shows about 13,000 clones, roughly 94% of them singletons. The sample's time point: pre-treatment baseline. The material sequenced was effector memory CD8+ T cells from blood, taken from a patient treated with checkpoint blockade. The origin of the receptors is a human donor with melanoma.

This chain connects TRBV19 to TRBJ2-7, with D unclear. Germline V gives CDR1 LNHDA, CDR2 SQIVND (reference sequence). The V end lost 7 bases, the J end lost 2 bases, and 18 bases lay between the germline ends. The CDR3 is made up of 15 amino acids. This CDR3 is CASNRDAMNPYEQYF. The CDR3 nucleotides read TGTGCCAGTAATCGCGACGCCATGAACCCCTACGAGCAGTACTTC.

J is TRBJ2-3 and V is TRBV27; weak D call: TRBD1 (6 bases). There are 15 residues in the CDR3. The V gene's germline CDR1 is MNHEY and CDR2 SMNVEV (reference sequence). V gave up 2 bases and J gave up 2 bases, with 11 bases separating them. The CDR3 here is CASSLEGELTDTQYF. The CDR3 nucleotides read TGTGCCAGCAGTTTAGAGGGGGAACTCACAGATACGCAGTATTTT.

The genes are TRBV13 and TRBJ1-6; 9 nucleotides line up with TRBD1. The V gene end was trimmed by 7 bases and the J gene end by 2 bases; junction bases not matched to a gene: 6. The CDR3 length is 16 residues. Per germline, CDR1 PRHDT and CDR2 FYEKMQ (reference sequence). CDR3 protein: CASTTTGGAYNSPLHF. The CDR3 DNA sequence: TGTGCCAGCACCACGACAGGGGGGGCCTATAATTCACCCCTCCACTTT.

The chain carries TRBV25-1 and TRBJ2-3; 10 nucleotides line up with TRBD1. V shed 6 bases, J shed 2 bases, and the junction held 8 bases outside the gene matches. Germline CDR1 MGHDK, CDR2 SYGVNS. The CDR3 extends over 16 amino acids. In nucleotides, the CDR3 is TGTGCCAGCAGGGGACAGGGGAAAAGGTTCACAGATACGCAGTATTTT. Encoded protein: CASRGQGKRFTDTQYF.

The chain is built from TRBV30 and TRBJ2-3; D remains ambiguous. V was cut by 3 bases and J by 4 bases, with 14 bases left in between. CDR1 GTSNPN and CDR2 SVGIG come from the germline V gene (reference sequence). This CDR3 spans 14 amino acids. The CDR3 region is CAWSTSNRADTQYF. Written as DNA, the CDR3 is TGTGCCTGGAGCACCTCCAATCGGGCAGATACGCAGTATTTT.

The chain has TRBV2 and TRBJ1-1; D is ambiguous. Germline V gives CDR1 SNHLY, CDR2 FYNNEI. V lost 2 bases and J 3 bases, leaving 25 bases between the germline ends. The CDR3 length is 19 residues. CDR3 nucleotide sequence: TGTGCCAGCAGTGAAAGGTTCGGGAGCTGGGTCTCAAAGGACACTGAAGCTTTCTTT. This translates into CASSERFGSWVSKDTEAFF. Supplemented by reference TRBV2 and TRBJ1-1, the full variable domain reads EPEVTQTPSHQVTQMGQEVILRCVPISNHLYFYWYRQILGQKVEFLVSFYNNEISEKSEIFDDQFSVERPDGSNFTLKIRSTKLEDSAMYFCASSERFGSWVSKDTEAFFGQGTRLTVV.

The chain joins TRBV18 to TRBJ2-5; D gene ambiguous. V lost 0 bases, J lost 4 bases, and 6 bases lay in between. The CDR3 is made up of 13 amino acids. Germline assignment: CDR1 KGHSH and CDR2 LQKENI. This CDR3 reads CASSPPRVETQYF. DNA of the CDR3: TGTGCCAGCTCACCACCTCGTGTAGAGACCCAGTACTTC.

This chain uses TRBV19 with TRBJ2-7, with 7 bases matching TRBD1. V gave up 3 bases and J gave up 3 bases; unmatched junction bases: 8. Per the germline V gene, CDR1 is LNHDA and CDR2 is SQIVND (reference sequence). The CDR3 is 15 residues long. The CDR3 region is CASSMGTGQLYEQYF. The CDR3 nucleotides are TGTGCCAGTAGTATGGGAACGGGACAGCTCTACGAGCAGTACTTC.

The DNA for the CDR3 is TGTGCCAGCAGTTTTTTATCCCCTGGGACAGGGAATGAAGCTTTCTTT. Its protein product is CASSFLSPGTGNEAFF. This chain connects TRBV28 to TRBJ1-1, with 9 positions matching TRBD1. Germline loops: CDR1 MDHEN, CDR2 SYDVKM. This CDR3 is built from 16 residues. J gave up 7 bases and V 3 bases, and 12 bases lay outside the gene matches.

V is TRBV7-9 and J is TRBJ2-2; no clear D gene. V lost 1 base, J lost 4 bases, and 10 bases lay in between. CDR3 size: 15 residues. Per germline, CDR1 SEHNR and CDR2 FQNEAQ (reference sequence). CDR3 DNA: TGTGCCAGCAGCTTAGGAGGCAGCTTCACCGGGGAGCTGTTTTTT. This encodes CASSLGGSFTGELFF.

V usage is TRBV7-9 and J usage is TRBJ1-4, with a tentative D call TRBD1 (5 bases). Deletions cut 1 base from V and 7 bases from J, with 13 bases between. Germline CDR1 is SEHNR and CDR2 is FQNEAQ (reference sequence). CDR3 length equals 15 residues. The CDR3 spells CASSLDMGPGEKLFF. CDR3 sequence (DNA): TGTGCCAGCAGCTTAGACATGGGGCCTGGTGAAAAACTGTTTTTT.

The V gene is TRBV4-3, the J gene TRBJ2-1; the D gene is possibly TRBD2 (5 bases). The V gene lost 3 bases and the J gene lost 2 bases, with 14 bases spanning the gap. The germline CDR1 and CDR2 sequences are LGHNA and YSLEER. The length of the CDR3 is 16 residues. DNA for the CDR3: TGCGCCAGCAGCCAGGGCGGGCTTCTTACCTACAATGAGCAGTTCTTC. Its translation: CASSQGGLLTYNEQFF.

This sequence joins TRBV6-1 and TRBJ2-2; TRBD2 is a possible D gene (5 bases). V was cut by 6 bases and J by 6 bases, with 11 bases left in between. CDR3 length equals 13 residues. Per germline, CDR1 MNHNS and CDR2 SASEGT. The CDR3, as DNA: TGTGCCAGCAGACCTCGAGGGCCCGGGGAGCTGTTTTTT. This gives the protein CASRPRGPGELFF.

J is TRBJ2-7 and V is TRBV6-5, with D possibly being TRBD2 (6 bases). The CDR3 is 15 residues long. Germline lookup yields CDR1 MNHEY and CDR2 SVGAGI. Trimming removed 0 bases at V and 7 bases at J, with 16 bases between. The CDR3 DNA follows: TGTGCCAGCAGTTACTCGCAGGGAGGTTTCTTGGAGCAGTACTTC. Protein: CASSYSQGGFLEQYF.

The chain employs TRBV19 and TRBJ1-1, with D hard to call. Germline V lookup: CDR1 LNHDA, CDR2 SQIVND (reference sequence). The length of the CDR3 is 14 residues. The V gene lost 1 base and the J gene lost 0 bases, with 6 bases spanning the gap. This CDR3 reads CASSIGGMNTEAFF. Written as DNA, the CDR3 is TGTGCCAGTAGTATAGGGGGAATGAACACTGAAGCTTTCTTT.

This clone was picked up one time. V usage is TRBV9 and J usage is TRBJ2-3, with 12 bases matching TRBD2. Germline V lookup: CDR1 SGDLS, CDR2 YYNGEE. V was pared by 0 bases and J by 5 bases, with 4 bases of the junction left unmatched. There are 16 residues in the CDR3. CDR3 nucleotide sequence: TGTGCCAGCAGCGTAGCCCTAGCGGGAGGGGAAGATACGCAGTATTTT. This sequence encodes CASSVALAGGEDTQYF.

This clone was counted once. The chain carries TRBV28 and TRBJ2-5; 8 bases line up with TRBD1. There are 15 residues in the CDR3. Germline values: CDR1 MDHEN, CDR2 SYDVKM. The trim removed 6 bases at V and 2 bases at J, leaving 8 bases unmatched. CDR3 protein: CASSLIRDRQETQYF. CDR3 bases: TGTGCCAGCAGCCTAATCCGGGACAGGCAAGAGACCCAGTACTTC.

The chain carries TRBV12-5 and TRBJ1-5, with TRBD1 as a possible D gene (5 bases). The CDR3 totals 19 residues. Germline V gives CDR1 LGHNT, CDR2 FRNRAP. With 8 bases removed from V and 3 bases from J, the gap between germline ends came to 29 bases. Here the CDR3 reads CASICPVQGKGGANQPQHF. DNA of the CDR3: TGTGCTAGTATTTGCCCGGTCCAGGGAAAAGGTGGTGCCAATCAGCCCCAGCATTTT.

The rearrangement uses TRBV27 and TRBJ2-7; TRBD2 might be the D (6 bases). V lost 3 bases and J 4 bases, leaving 13 bases between the germline ends. The CDR3 is 14 amino acids. The germline V gene encodes CDR1 MNHEY and CDR2 SMNVEV (reference sequence). As DNA, the CDR3 is TGTGCCAGCAGTTTTACGGGAGAAAATTACGAGCAGTACTTC. This sequence encodes CASSFTGENYEQYF.

The chain links TRBV6-5 to TRBJ2-5, with a tentative D call TRBD2 (6 bases). Germline values: CDR1 MNHEY, CDR2 SVGAGI. V lost 0 bases and J lost 1, with 12 bases in between. This CDR3 is 16 amino acids long. Here the CDR3 DNA reads TGTGCCAGCAGTTACTCGTTGAAGCGGGTCCAAGAGACCCAGTACTTC. Protein: CASSYSLKRVQETQYF.

The rearrangement joins TRBV5-8 to TRBJ2-7; D might be TRBD2 (5 bases). The V and J ends lost 3 bases and 2 bases respectively, with 15 bases between them. The CDR3 contains 15 residues. Per the germline V gene, CDR1 is SGHTS and CDR2 is YDEGEE. The CDR3 reads CASSSPLERPYEQYF. CDR3 coding DNA: TGTGCCAGCAGCTCCCCCCTGGAGCGGCCCTACGAGCAGTACTTC.

This sequence joins TRBV6-1 and TRBJ2-1; 9 bases align to TRBD2. Germline values: CDR1 MNHNS, CDR2 SASEGT. J was trimmed by 2 bases and V by 2 bases; bases with no gene match: 4. The CDR3 totals 16 residues. CDR3 amino acids: CASSERLAATYNEQFF. CDR3 DNA: TGTGCCAGCAGTGAACGACTAGCGGCAACCTACAATGAGCAGTTCTTC.

The chain links TRBV7-9 to TRBJ1-2; 7 bases line up with TRBD1. V lost 1 base and J lost 6; bases outside the gene matches: 8. This CDR3 is built from 15 residues. From germline, CDR1 is SEHNR and CDR2 FQNEAQ (reference sequence). The CDR3 bases are TGTGCCAGCAGCTTAGTCTTGGGACAGCGTGATGGCTACACCTTC. It specifies CASSLVLGQRDGYTF. Full variable domain (rest looked up from reference TRBV7-9 and TRBJ1-2): DTGVSQNPRHKITKRGQNVTFRCDPISEHNRLYWYRQTLGQGPEFLTYFQNEAQLEKSRLLSDRFSAERPKGSFSTLEIQRTEQGDSAMYLCASSLVLGQRDGYTFGSGTRLTVV.

The chain links TRBV9 to TRBJ1-5; D gene unclear. The CDR3 sequence is 14 residues long. Germline V gene data show CDR1 as SGDLS and CDR2 as YYNGEE. V dropped 0 bases and J dropped 10 bases, with 14 bases sitting between them. The CDR3 spells CASSVGSQDGPQHF. The CDR3 DNA follows: TGTGCCAGCAGCGTAGGGTCCCAAGACGGACCCCAGCATTTT.

The genes are TRBV15 and TRBJ2-2, with 7 bases aligning to TRBD2. Germline values: CDR1 LNHNV, CDR2 YYDKDF (reference sequence). The CDR3 extends over 15 amino acids. Trimming cost V 9 bases and J 0 bases; bases outside gene matches: 7. CDR3 coding DNA: TGTGCCACGCGCCACGGGAGGTCGAACACCGGGGAGCTGTTTTTT. It is translated as CATRHGRSNTGELFF.

CDR3 nucleotides: TGTGCCAGCAGCCAAGATTTATCTGAATCCTACGAGCAGTACTTC. Its translation: CASSQDLSESYEQYF. The chain recombines TRBV4-2 with TRBJ2-7; D remains ambiguous. The CDR3 totals 15 residues. V gave up 0 bases and J gave up 1 base, with 10 bases separating them. The germline V gene encodes CDR1 LGHNA and CDR2 YNFKEQ.

The V call is TRBV7-9, the J call TRBJ1-1; TRBD1 agrees at 8 bases. The junction had 3 bases not matched to a gene; V was cut back by 2 bases and J by 4 bases. The CDR3 runs to 14 residues. Looked up from germline, CDR1 is SEHNR and CDR2 is FQNEAQ (reference sequence). The CDR3, as DNA: TGTGCCAGCAGCTTATCCAGGGGGCCCACTGAAGCTTTCTTT. The encoded protein is CASSLSRGPTEAFF.

V and J are TRBV7-9 and TRBJ2-1, with TRBD2 identical over 14 bases. CDR3 length equals 15 residues. The J segment lost 6 bases and the V segment lost 4 bases, leaving 2 bases of the junction unmatched. Germline CDR1 SEHNR, CDR2 FQNEAQ (reference sequence). Written as DNA, the CDR3 is TGTGCCAGCAGCTCGGGACTAGCGGGAGTCAATGAGCAGTTCTTC. Its protein product is CASSSGLAGVNEQFF.

V is TRBV6-5 and J is TRBJ2-5; TRBD1 might be the D (5 bases). Trimming cost V 2 bases and J 1 base, with 8 bases left between them. This CDR3 comprises 14 residues. Germline V lookup: CDR1 MNHEY, CDR2 SVGAGI. The CDR3: CASSYDSRQETQYF. DNA of the CDR3: TGTGCCAGCAGTTACGACAGCCGCCAAGAGACCCAGTACTTC.

The V call is TRBV25-1, the J call TRBJ1-2; tentatively, D is TRBD1 (5 bases). The CDR3 is 14 residues long. V lost 1 base, J lost 4 bases, and 10 bases lay in between. CDR1 is MGHDK, CDR2 SYGVNS, per germline. This CDR3 is CASSEWGDTYGYTF. CDR3 in DNA: TGTGCCAGCAGTGAATGGGGGGATACCTATGGCTACACCTTC.

The V and J genes are TRBV9 and TRBJ2-3, with D unresolved. This CDR3 comprises 12 residues. Trimming cost V 2 bases and J 2 bases, with 3 bases left between them. The V gene's germline CDR1 is SGDLS and CDR2 YYNGEE. The DNA of the CDR3 is TGTGCCAGCAGCGTCATCACAGATACGCAGTATTTT. Amino acid sequence: CASSVITDTQYF.

In its sample, this clone was seen once. This sequence joins TRBV14 and TRBJ2-2; D is unresolved. Germline CDR1 is SGHDN and CDR2 is FVKESK. This CDR3 comprises 14 residues. Trimming left V 4 bases short and J 3 bases short, with 9 bases between. CDR3 sequence: CASSRSTYTGELFF. The DNA of the CDR3 is TGTGCCAGCAGCCGTTCAACTTACACCGGGGAGCTGTTTTTT.